These 30 T cell receptor beta chains were all obtained from the same sample, sequenced in a study of blood T cells in healthy people across ages (dated by TCRdb to between 2014 and 2017). Library prep was done by 5' RACE. TCRdb shows the sequencer as Illumina HiSeq 2500. The second PCR ran for about 6 to 12 cycles and used a J-beta primer mix along with a sample-barcoded 5' primer. The raw public data were reprocessed by TCRdb itself: fastp quality trimming at Q25, MiXCR clonotype calling, in-frame beta chains only. Records with the same CDR3 protein are collapsed into one entry carrying the most frequent genes and DNA. The sample table shows 850,000 to 1,000,000 distinct CDR3 sequences, and 45% to 50% are seen once. The biggest ten clones account for roughly 12% of the sample. What was sequenced was blood. The receptors originated from a man aged 25-45 years in good health.

The rearrangement uses TRBV12-3 or TRBV12-4 and TRBJ2-1, with D uncertain. Trimming took 3 bases from V and 4 from J, leaving 13 bases between them. This CDR3 is built from 15 residues. The CDR3 is CASSFVDVRYNEQFF. In nucleotides, the CDR3 is TGTGCCAGCAGTTTCGTGGATGTCCGGTACAATGAGCAGTTCTTC.

This clonotype turned up a few times. This chain uses TRBV7-2 with TRBJ2-1; D not certain. Looked up from germline, CDR1 is SGHTA and CDR2 is FQGNSA. V was cut by 5 bases and J by 5 bases, with 10 bases left in between. The CDR3 has 13 residues. CDR3 nucleotides: TGTGCCAGCAGCCCCGGACCTAACAATGAGCAGTTCTTC. This sequence encodes CASSPGPNNEQFF.

This clonotype has a single count. A much larger clone sits a single nucleotide away, making a read error possible. The rearrangement links TRBV7-3 to TRBJ2-1, with 7 bases lining up with TRBD1. CDR1 and CDR2 from the germline V gene are SGHTA and FQGTGA. The CDR3 sequence is 14 residues long. After removal of 1 base from V and 6 bases from J, the junction contained 3 bases not matched to a gene. CDR3 residues: CASSLIQGSNEQFF. The DNA of the CDR3 is TGTGCCAGCAGCTTAATACAGGGGTCCAATGAGCAGTTCTTC.

The sample holds a few counts of this clonotype. The gene calls are TRBV7-3 and TRBJ2-3, with 8 bases identical to TRBD2. Per the germline V gene, CDR1 is SGHTA and CDR2 is FQGTGA. This CDR3 comprises 18 residues. The ends lost 5 bases at V and 0 bases at J; junction bases unmatched: 13. In DNA form, the CDR3 reads TGTGCCAGCAGCCCCGATCCCCTTGGCGGGGGGAGCACAGATACGCAGTATTTT. Amino acids: CASSPDPLGGGSTDTQYF.

J is TRBJ2-7 and V is TRBV27; the D gene is possibly TRBD2 (5 bases). The germline V gene encodes CDR1 MNHEY and CDR2 SMNVEV (reference sequence). Trimming shortened V by 5 bases and J by 3 bases, and 20 bases separated the two germline ends. This CDR3 region has 16 residues. CDR3: CASSRGREGYSYEQYF. The CDR3, as DNA: TGTGCCAGCAGTCGTGGACGGGAAGGGTATAGCTACGAGCAGTACTTC.

This clonotype came up a few times. The CDR3 is CSAKDPLSYGYTF. CDR3 nucleotides: TGCAGCGCGAAGGACCCACTAAGCTATGGCTACACCTTC. The chain has TRBV29-1 and TRBJ1-2; D remains ambiguous. Germline CDR1 reads SQVTM; CDR2 reads ANQGSEA. The CDR3 length is 13 residues. Trimming removed 7 bases at V and 4 bases at J, with 16 bases between. Together with reference TRBV29-1 and TRBJ1-2, the CDR3 gives the full variable domain: SAVISQKPSRDICQRGTSLTIQCQVDSQVTMMFWYRQQPGQSLTLIATANQGSEATYESGFVIDKFPISRPNLTFSTLTVSNMSPEDSSIYLCSAKDPLSYGYTFGSGTRLTVV.

This chain links TRBV12-3 or TRBV12-4 with TRBJ1-5; D may be TRBD1 (5 bases). The CDR3 length is 14 residues. Trimming took 5 bases from V and 10 from J, leaving 18 bases between them. The CDR3 loop reads CASSGRDPYGPQHF. The CDR3, as DNA: TGTGCCAGCAGTGGCCGGGACCCCTATGGACCCCAGCATTTT.

The J gene is TRBJ2-4, the V gene TRBV7-9, with D possibly being TRBD1 or TRBD2 (5 bases each). The CDR3 has 15 amino acids. Between the trimmed V and J ends, which lost 8 bases and 4 bases, there was a span of 18 bases. In germline, CDR1 is SEHNR, CDR2 FQNEAQ (reference sequence). CDR3: CASRERAAGKNIQYF. CDR3 coding DNA: TGTGCCAGCCGAGAGAGGGCGGCAGGGAAAAACATTCAGTACTTC.

This clonotype was counted a single time. This chain uses TRBV5-1 with TRBJ1-2, with 8 bases that match TRBD1. CDR1 is SGHRS and CDR2 is YFSETQ in the germline V gene. This CDR3 has 15 residues. V lost 4 bases to trimming and J lost 9 bases; unmatched junction nucleotides: 14. DNA of the CDR3: TGCGCCAGCAGCAACACTCAGGGGGCTCGGCGTAGCTACACCTTC. It encodes CASSNTQGARRSYTF.

The chain is built from TRBV20-1 and TRBJ1-5; D is possibly TRBD1 (6 bases). The CDR3 length is 14 residues. Looked up from germline, CDR1 is DFQATT and CDR2 is SNEGSKA (reference sequence). Between the trimmed V and J ends, which lost 7 bases and 3 bases, there was a span of 16 bases. The CDR3 reads CSGAVGAANQPQHF. The DNA of the CDR3 is TGCAGTGGTGCGGTGGGGGCCGCCAATCAGCCCCAGCATTTT.

The genes are TRBV7-9 and TRBJ1-1; the D is unclear. Trimming took 7 bases from V and 0 from J, leaving 18 bases between them. From germline, CDR1 is SEHNR and CDR2 FQNEAQ (reference sequence). The length of the CDR3 is 16 residues. CDR3 bases: TGTGCCAGCATCCCCTCAAGTTTATCCCTGAACACTGAAGCTTTCTTT. Translation gives CASIPSSLSLNTEAFF.

V gene TRBV7-2 combines with J gene TRBJ2-3; 10 nucleotides match TRBD2. Germline V gene lookup returns CDR1 SGHTA and CDR2 FQGNSA. CDR3 length equals 16 residues. With V trimmed by 5 bases and J by 4 bases, 9 bases remained unmatched. The CDR3 nucleotides read TGTGCCAGCAGCCGTCTTGGGAGCGGGGGGGCAGATACGCAGTATTTT. This codes for CASSRLGSGGADTQYF. Looking up the rest from reference TRBV7-2 and TRBJ2-3 gives the full variable domain: GAGVSQSPSNKVTEKGKDVELRCDPISGHTALYWYRQSLGQGLEFLIYFQGNSAPDKSGLPSDRFSAERTGGSVSTLTIQRTQQEDSAVYLCASSRLGSGGADTQYFGPGTRLTVL.

CDR3 protein: CASSLKVGTGGTEAFF. In DNA form, the CDR3 reads TGTGCCAGCAGCTTAAAAGTTGGGACAGGAGGCACTGAAGCTTTCTTT. The chain links TRBV7-9 to TRBJ1-1, with 8 bases aligning to TRBD1. Germline CDR1 is SEHNR and CDR2 is FQNEAQ (reference sequence). CDR3 length: 16 amino acids. After removal of 2 bases from V and 4 bases from J, the junction contained 9 bases not matched to a gene.

On this clonotype itself: An end of the junction does not agree with germline; a read error may underlie this. The chain carries TRBV7-6 and TRBJ1-2; TRBD1 might be the D (6 bases). The germline V gene has CDR1 SGHVS and CDR2 FNYEAQ. The CDR3 extends over 13 amino acids. The CDR3 spells CAGSLTGLYGYTF. The CDR3 DNA reads as TGTGCCGGCAGCTTAACAGGGCTCTATGGCTACACCTTC.

The count of this clonotype is one. This sequence joins TRBV29-1 and TRBJ1-1, with D perhaps TRBD1 (6 bases). V shed 6 bases and J shed 4 bases, with 18 bases lying between them. Germline CDR1 and CDR2: SQVTM and ANQGSEA. The CDR3 consists of 14 residues. The CDR3 region is CSVQKGGVGTEAFF. In DNA form, the CDR3 reads TGCAGCGTCCAAAAGGGGGGCGTGGGCACTGAAGCTTTCTTT.

The chain is built from TRBV27 and TRBJ2-7; the match to TRBD1 covers 7 bases. CDR3 size: 14 residues. V was clipped by 4 bases and J by 7 bases; unmatched bases: 10. Germline V gene sequence: CDR1 MNHEY, CDR2 SMNVEV (reference sequence). This chain's CDR3 is CASSSGTDFWEQYF. CDR3 DNA sequence: TGTGCCAGCAGTTCCGGGACAGACTTCTGGGAGCAGTACTTC.

The chain has TRBV27 and TRBJ2-5; D is ambiguous. The CDR3 sequence is 16 residues long. Trimming removed 5 bases at V and 7 bases at J, with 23 bases between. Germline-derived CDR1 and CDR2 are MNHEY and SMNVEV (reference sequence). The CDR3 DNA is TGTGCCAGCAGTATGCCGTCGGGCAGGCAAATTGGGACCCAGTACTTC. Its translation is CASSMPSGRQIGTQYF.

V gene TRBV20-1 combines with J gene TRBJ1-2, with a weak D call TRBD1 (5 bases). The CDR3 spans 14 residues. V lost 5 bases and J lost 4, with 17 bases in between. The germline gives CDR1 DFQATT, CDR2 SNEGSKA (reference sequence). Written as DNA, the CDR3 is TGCAGTGCTCCAAACCCCAGGGAAAGCTATGGCTACACCTTC. Its protein product is CSAPNPRESYGYTF.

This rearrangement joins TRBV7-9 to TRBJ2-3; D is possibly TRBD2 (6 bases). The germline CDR1 and CDR2 sequences are SEHNR and FQNEAQ (reference sequence). Between the trimmed V and J ends, which lost 4 bases and 2 bases, there was a span of 22 bases. The length of the CDR3 is 18 residues. The CDR3 region has the DNA TGTGCCAGCAGCTCCCCGATTCTGGTCGGGAGCCTCACAGATACGCAGTATTTT. This codes for CASSSPILVGSLTDTQYF.

The V and J genes are TRBV20-1 and TRBJ2-5; D is unclear. The CDR3 contains 12 residues. Per germline, CDR1 DFQATT and CDR2 SNEGSKA (reference sequence). Trimming cost V 7 bases and J 2 bases, with 11 bases left between them. Written as DNA, the CDR3 is TGCAGTGAGAGAACCTTACAAGAGACCCAGTACTTC. Translated: CSERTLQETQYF.

The chain recombines TRBV4-2 with TRBJ2-7; D not certain. This CDR3 spans 15 amino acids. Germline lookup yields CDR1 LGHNA and CDR2 YNFKEQ. The V and J ends lost 0 bases and 2 bases respectively, with 11 bases between them. The CDR3 spells CASSQDPDPTYEQYF. The CDR3 DNA is TGTGCCAGCAGCCAAGATCCGGACCCGACCTACGAGCAGTACTTC.

The chain carries TRBV6-6 and TRBJ2-6; no reliable D call. Trimming took off 1 base at V and 0 bases at J, with 7 bases between the two ends. This CDR3 has 16 residues. The germline V gene has CDR1 MNHNY and CDR2 SVGAGI (reference sequence). The CDR3 nucleotides are TGTGCCAGCAGTTACTTGAAAAGCTCTGGGGCCAACGTCCTGACTTTC. Its protein product is CASSYLKSSGANVLTF.

The rearrangement joins TRBV11-1 to TRBJ2-1; TRBD2 agrees at 13 bases. After removal of 2 bases from V and 0 bases from J, the junction contained 10 bases not matched to a gene. The CDR3 loop spans 20 amino acids. Germline assignment: CDR1 SGHAT and CDR2 FQDESV (reference sequence). In DNA, the CDR3 is TGTGCCAGCAGCTTACGGGGGGGACTAGCGGGGTCGAGCTCCTACAATGAGCAGTTCTTC. Protein product: CASSLRGGLAGSSSYNEQFF.

The chain has TRBV4-1 and TRBJ2-1; D uncertain. Trimming took 4 bases from V and 10 from J, leaving 17 bases between them. The V gene's germline CDR1 is MGHRA and CDR2 YSYEKL. This CDR3 contains 14 residues. CDR3 bases: TGCGCCAGCAGCCGCGGCCAGACTCCATGGGAGCAGTTCTTC. As protein: CASSRGQTPWEQFF.

Ten or more counts support this clonotype. The V gene is TRBV12-3 or TRBV12-4, the J gene TRBJ1-4; D not resolved. The CDR3 extends over 14 amino acids. Trimming pared 3 bases from V and 5 bases from J, leaving 10 bases between. The CDR3 reads CASSFGTINEKLFF. The CDR3 DNA reads as TGTGCCAGCAGTTTCGGCACAATCAATGAAAAACTGTTTTTT.

The V and J genes are TRBV4-1 and TRBJ2-7, with TRBD2 as a possible D gene (6 bases). Germline V lookup: CDR1 MGHRA, CDR2 YSYEKL. The CDR3 is made up of 17 amino acids. V was trimmed by 3 bases and J by 1 base, leaving 19 bases between them. The CDR3 loop is CASSHDGTSGPSYEQYF. For the CDR3, the DNA is TGCGCCAGCAGCCACGATGGGACTTCCGGCCCGTCCTACGAGCAGTACTTC.

The chain uses TRBV7-9 and TRBJ1-6; 8 bases map to TRBD1. V was clipped by 4 bases and J by 10 bases; unmatched bases: 9. From germline, CDR1 is SEHNR and CDR2 FQNEAQ (reference sequence). This CDR3 has 15 amino acids. The CDR3 sequence: CASSSTRDRRSPLHF. In DNA, the CDR3 is TGTGCCAGCAGCTCAACCCGGGACAGGAGATCACCCCTCCACTTT.

The chain couples TRBV5-1 to TRBJ2-4; 7 nucleotides align to TRBD1. The germline gives CDR1 SGHRS, CDR2 YFSETQ. The ends lost 2 bases at V and 3 bases at J; junction bases unmatched: 14. The CDR3 has 18 residues. CDR3 coding DNA: TGCGCCAGCAGCTTTGGCGAGGGGTATTGGGACAGCAAAAACATTCAGTACTTC. Translated: CASSFGEGYWDSKNIQYF. The entire variable domain, with the rest obtained from reference TRBV5-1 and TRBJ2-4, is as follows: KAGVTQTPRYLIKTRGQQVTLSCSPISGHRSVSWYQQTPGQGLQFLFEYFSETQRNKGNFPGRFSGRQFSNSRSEMNVSTLELGDSALYLCASSFGEGYWDSKNIQYFGAGTRLSVL.

The V gene is TRBV12-3 or TRBV12-4, the J gene TRBJ1-4; D perhaps matches TRBD1 (5 bases). The V end was cut by 6 bases, the J end by 6 bases, with 20 bases between. The CDR3 runs 16 residues. CDR3 bases: TGTGCCAGCAGGGACCGGGACGGGGAGCGGGATGAAAAACTGTTTTTT. Translation gives CASRDRDGERDEKLFF.

The V and J genes are TRBV27 and TRBJ2-5; TRBD1 agrees at 8 bases. The end of the DNA fits TRBJ2-7 better, so the J call may be wrong. The V gene's germline CDR1 is MNHEY and CDR2 SMNVEV (reference sequence). The CDR3 totals 16 residues. The CDR3 protein is CASHPERTGKRYEQYF. The CDR3 DNA reads TGTGCCAGCCACCCCGAAAGGACAGGGAAGAGGTACGAGCAGTACTTC.